One sample yielded the 10 T cell receptor beta chains listed below, sequenced in a study of beta chain features in type 1 diabetes. All of the isolated RNA was reverse transcribed, so expressed TCRB transcripts were sequenced. Using immunoSEQ multiplex PCR, the repertoire was profiled, and TCRdb retains in-frame clones only, with some absent. The table lists about 140,000 clones, about a tenth of them singletons. Material for sequencing was central memory CD4+ T cells from blood. Source of these receptors: a woman aged 35 to 49 in good health.

This clone occurred a few times. This chain uses TRBV21-1 with TRBJ1-2; the table's D call, TRBD1, has no DNA check behind it. TRBV21-1 is deemed a pseudogene. The CDR3 runs to 14 residues. In DNA, the CDR3 is TGTGCCAGCAGCAAATTTCACAGGGTATCGGGCTACACCTTC. It is translated as CASSKFHRVSGYTF.

This clone was seen a handful of times. This rearrangement joins TRBV2 to TRBJ2-5; tentative D call: TRBD1 (5 bases). V lost 7 bases and J lost 5, with 11 bases in between. The CDR3 sequence is 12 residues long. CDR1 and CDR2 from the germline V gene are SNHLY and FYNNEI. This CDR3 is CASNDRGETQYF. CDR3 sequence (DNA): TGTGCCAGCAACGATAGGGGCGAGACCCAGTACTTC.

The chain is built from TRBV15 and TRBJ2-2, with D tentatively TRBD1 (6 bases). Per germline, CDR1 LNHNV and CDR2 YYDKDF (reference sequence). The CDR3 contains 17 residues. Deletions cut 4 bases from V and 3 bases from J, with 18 bases between. The CDR3 reads CATSNELGARDTGELFF. The CDR3 DNA is TGTGCCACCAGCAACGAGTTGGGGGCGCGGGACACCGGGGAGCTGTTTTTT. Filled out from reference TRBV15 and TRBJ2-2, the complete variable domain reads DAMVIQNPRYQVTQFGKPVTLSCSQTLNHNVMYWYQQKSSQAPKLLFHYYDKDFNNEADTPDNFQSRRPNTSFCFLDIRSPGLGDTAMYLCATSNELGARDTGELFFGEGSRLTVL.

This clone was counted between two and nine times. CDR3 protein: CAISDLLASTGELFF. In DNA form, the CDR3 reads TGTGCCATCAGTGACCTACTAGCGTCCACCGGGGAGCTGTTTTTT. The rearrangement links TRBV10-3 to TRBJ2-2, with TRBD2 matching 7 bases. V gave up 3 bases and J gave up 4 bases; unmatched junction bases: 5. This CDR3 spans 15 amino acids. Germline assignment: CDR1 ENHRY and CDR2 SYGVKD.

Only a few counts were recorded for this clone. The gene calls are TRBV5-4 and TRBJ1-1, with D maybe TRBD1 (6 bases). V was cut by 4 bases and J by 6 bases, with 16 bases left in between. The CDR3 is 14 amino acids. From germline, CDR1 is SGHNT and CDR2 YYREEE (reference sequence). Written as DNA, the CDR3 is TGTGCCAGCAGCGTTCAGGGGATCGCCCCTGAAGCTTTCTTT. Its protein is CASSVQGIAPEAFF.

The V gene is TRBV9, the J gene TRBJ2-3; 10 bases map to TRBD2. Per the germline V gene, CDR1 is SGDLS and CDR2 is YYNGEE. With V trimmed by 0 bases and J by 5 bases, 6 bases remained unmatched. This CDR3 has 16 residues. This CDR3 is CASSVGIAGGVDTQYF. DNA of the CDR3: TGTGCCAGCAGCGTAGGGATAGCGGGGGGAGTAGATACGCAGTATTTT.

The chain recombines TRBV9 with TRBJ2-3; TRBD2 agrees at 8 bases. With V trimmed by 7 bases and J by 3 bases, 10 bases remained unmatched. Germline V gives CDR1 SGDLS, CDR2 YYNGEE. The CDR3 has 15 residues. The CDR3: CASSGGKVRTDTQYF. CDR3 bases: TGTGCCAGCTCGGGAGGGAAGGTGAGGACAGATACGCAGTATTTT.

The V call is TRBV7-2, the J call TRBJ2-4; the D gene is possibly TRBD2 (6 bases). Looked up from germline, CDR1 is SGHTA and CDR2 is FQGNSA. Trimming pared 5 bases from V and 1 base from J, leaving 21 bases between. The CDR3 is 18 amino acids. The CDR3 DNA is TGTGCCAGCAGCGGGGCGTTCGATCCTCGGGGGGCCAAAAACATTCAGTACTTC. This sequence encodes CASSGAFDPRGAKNIQYF.

This clone was found a few times. The chain carries TRBV10-3 and TRBJ2-7; TRBD2 matches at 8 bases. The CDR3 totals 14 residues. V was clipped by 6 bases and J by 3 bases; unmatched bases: 7. CDR1 ENHRY and CDR2 SYGVKD come from the germline V gene. CDR3 bases: TGTGCCATCAGAGACGGACTAGCCAGCTACGAGCAGTACTTC. This gives the protein CAIRDGLASYEQYF.

This clone appeared a few times. This chain connects TRBV6-6 to TRBJ2-7, with 14 bases matching TRBD2. The CDR3 has 15 amino acids. CDR1 and CDR2 (germline): MNHNY, SVGAGI (reference sequence). The trim removed 5 bases at V and 2 bases at J, leaving 2 bases unmatched. The CDR3 sequence is CASSATSGGAYEQYF. The CDR3 DNA sequence: TGTGCCAGCAGTGCGACTAGCGGGGGGGCCTACGAGCAGTACTTC.